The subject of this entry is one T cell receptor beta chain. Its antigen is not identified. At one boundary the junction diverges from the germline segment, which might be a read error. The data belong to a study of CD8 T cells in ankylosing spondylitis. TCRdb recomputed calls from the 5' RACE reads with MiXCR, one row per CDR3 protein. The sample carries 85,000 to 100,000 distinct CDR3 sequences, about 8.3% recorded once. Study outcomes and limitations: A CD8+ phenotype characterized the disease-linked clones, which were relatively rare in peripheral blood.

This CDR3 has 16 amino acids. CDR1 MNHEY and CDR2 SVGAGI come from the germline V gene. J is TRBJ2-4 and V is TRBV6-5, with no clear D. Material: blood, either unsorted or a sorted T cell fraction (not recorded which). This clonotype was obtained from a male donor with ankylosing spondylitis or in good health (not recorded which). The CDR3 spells CASSYSGRAAKNILYF. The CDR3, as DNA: TGTGCCAGCAGTTACTCGGGAAGAGCCGCCAAAAACATTCTGTACTTC.